Presented here are 31 T cell receptor beta chains from one specimen sequenced in a study of blood T cell repertoires in COVID-19. The data were produced by immunoSEQ multiplex PCR, yet TCRdb's version contains in-frame clones alone and is incomplete. The table includes approximately 250,000 clones, roughly 91% detected once. Specimen: peripheral blood. Receptor source: a man aged 30 to 39 with COVID-19, enrolled during active disease.

The rearrangement links TRBV25-1 to TRBJ1-6; D is unresolved. Germline V lookup: CDR1 MGHDK, CDR2 SYGVNS. There are 14 residues in the CDR3. V shed 0 bases and J shed 4 bases, with 4 bases lying between them. The chain's CDR3 is CASSEYGYNSPLHF. CDR3 DNA: TGTGCCAGCAGTGAATACGGTTATAATTCACCCCTCCACTTT. The whole variable domain, remainder taken from reference TRBV25-1 and TRBJ1-6, is EADIYQTPRYLVIGTGKKITLECSQTMGHDKMYWYQQDPGMELHLIHYSYGVNSTEKGDLSSESTVSRIRTEHFPLTLESARPSHTSQYLCASSEYGYNSPLHFGNGTRLTVT.

The genes are TRBV6-1 and TRBJ1-3; D not resolved. Germline values: CDR1 MNHNS, CDR2 SASEGT. V lost 2 bases and J 1 base, leaving 12 bases between the germline ends. The CDR3 sequence is 16 residues long. This chain's CDR3 is CASSEIGGYSGNTIYF. The CDR3 DNA reads as TGTGCCAGCAGTGAAATAGGAGGGTATTCTGGAAACACCATATATTTT.

The chain couples TRBV5-1 to TRBJ2-1; 8 bases agree with TRBD1. Per germline, CDR1 SGHRS and CDR2 YFSETQ. V was clipped by 4 bases and J by 4 bases; unmatched bases: 10. The CDR3 is 16 residues long. In nucleotides, the CDR3 is TGCGCCAGCAGCCCCGACAGGGGCCTGTCTTACAATGAGCAGTTCTTC. Translation: CASSPDRGLSYNEQFF.

The chain recombines TRBV19 with TRBJ1-2; a weak D match, TRBD1 (6 bases). The CDR3 runs to 12 residues. V dropped 7 bases and J dropped 8 bases, with 14 bases sitting between them. The germline CDR1 and CDR2 sequences are LNHDA and SQIVND (reference sequence). This chain's CDR3 is CASTLGTTGYTF. The CDR3 DNA is TGTGCCAGTACCCTCGGGACAACGGGCTACACCTTC.

This chain links TRBV2 with TRBJ2-2, with D possibly being TRBD2 (7 bases). Trimming left V 3 bases short and J 7 bases short, with 12 bases between. Germline V gene sequence: CDR1 SNHLY, CDR2 FYNNEI. This CDR3 is 14 amino acids long. In DNA, the CDR3 is TGTGCCAGCAGTGACGGGGGGCGGATCGGGGAGCTGTTTTTT. Amino acid sequence: CASSDGGRIGELFF.

This chain connects TRBV5-1 to TRBJ2-1; TRBD1 matches 9 bases. The CDR3 spans 14 residues. V was clipped by 2 bases and J by 10 bases; unmatched bases: 7. Germline loops: CDR1 SGHRS, CDR2 YFSETQ. CDR3 region: CASSFPGQGYEQFF. CDR3 bases: TGCGCCAGCAGCTTCCCGGGACAGGGTTACGAGCAGTTCTTC.

About this clone: The junction differs from germline at one of its ends, possibly a read error. The chain has TRBV5-5 and TRBJ1-5, with D possibly TRBD1 on 5 matching bases. There are 15 residues in the CDR3. In germline, CDR1 is SGHKS, CDR2 YYEKEE (reference sequence). In DNA, the CDR3 is TGTGCCAGCAGATTGGAGCAGGGTGTGAATCAGCCCCAGCATTTT. Translated: CASRLEQGVNQPQHF.

The V gene is TRBV5-1, the J gene TRBJ1-1; 8 bases fit TRBD1. Germline assignment: CDR1 SGHRS and CDR2 YFSETQ. CDR3 size: 15 residues. The trim removed 0 bases at V and 3 bases at J, leaving 4 bases unmatched. This chain's CDR3 is CASSLAGQGDTEAFF. The CDR3 coding sequence is TGCGCCAGCAGCTTGGCCGGACAGGGTGACACTGAAGCTTTCTTT.

CDR3 in amino acids: CASRGGYPAKNIQYF. Written as DNA, the CDR3 is TGTGCCAGCAGGGGGGGATATCCCGCCAAAAACATTCAGTACTTC. This chain joins TRBV2 and TRBJ2-4, with D possibly being TRBD2 (6 bases). The CDR3 extends over 15 amino acids. Deletions cut 6 bases from V and 1 base from J, with 13 bases between. The V gene's germline CDR1 is SNHLY and CDR2 FYNNEI.

The count of this clone is one. CDR3 nucleotides: TGTGCCAGCAGCACCAGACTAGCGGGGGCCCACAATGAGCAGTTCTTC. Translating it yields CASSTRLAGAHNEQFF. The chain has TRBV9 and TRBJ2-1; 12 bases fit TRBD2. Trimming cost V 4 bases and J 5 bases; bases outside gene matches: 7. The CDR3 is 16 amino acids. Germline V gene lookup returns CDR1 SGDLS and CDR2 YYNGEE. The complete variable domain, with remaining parts taken from reference TRBV9 and TRBJ2-1, reads DSGVTQTPKHLITATGQRVTLRCSPRSGDLSVYWYQQSLDQGLQFLIQYYNGEERAKGNILERFSAQQFPDLHSELNLSSLELGDSALYFCASSTRLAGAHNEQFFGPGTRLTVL.

The chain is built from TRBV3-1 (or the pseudogene TRBV3-2) and TRBJ1-4; 11 positions match TRBD1. CDR1 LGHDT and CDR2 YNNKEL come from the germline V gene (reference sequence). The CDR3 has 16 residues. V shed 2 bases, J shed 6 bases, and the junction held 5 bases outside the gene matches. The CDR3 loop is CASSQPRDRGDEKLFF. CDR3 bases: TGTGCCAGCAGCCAACCCCGGGACAGGGGGGATGAAAAACTGTTTTTT.

V gene TRBV2 combines with J gene TRBJ2-3; D gene unclear. Germline V gene lookup returns CDR1 SNHLY and CDR2 FYNNEI. Trimming took off 4 bases at V and 5 bases at J, with 10 bases between the two ends. The CDR3 runs to 13 residues. CDR3: CASSALMRDTQYF. The CDR3 nucleotides read TGTGCCAGCAGTGCGCTAATGCGAGATACGCAGTATTTT.

Here the CDR3 reads CASSFILSSYNEQFF. DNA of the CDR3: TGTGCCAGCAGCTTCATCCTGAGCTCCTACAATGAGCAGTTCTTC. This rearrangement joins TRBV7-3 to TRBJ2-1; D remains unclear. The CDR3 covers 15 residues. The germline V gene has CDR1 SGHTA and CDR2 FQGTGA. The V end lost 3 bases, the J end lost 0 bases, and 9 bases lay between the germline ends.

The J gene is TRBJ1-6, the V gene TRBV30; D perhaps matches TRBD1 (5 bases). The CDR3 runs to 15 residues. V shed 4 bases and J shed 4 bases, with 14 bases lying between them. The germline CDR1 and CDR2 sequences are GTSNPN and SVGIG (reference sequence). The CDR3 protein is CAWNTQAPYNSPLHF. CDR3 nucleotide sequence: TGTGCCTGGAATACACAGGCTCCGTATAATTCACCCCTCCACTTT.

This clone appeared a single time. The chain joins TRBV27 to TRBJ1-6, with D maybe TRBD1 (5 bases). This CDR3 is built from 17 residues. Looked up from germline, CDR1 is MNHEY and CDR2 is SMNVEV (reference sequence). Trimming left V 6 bases short and J 0 bases short, with 15 bases between. CDR3 loop: CASRNRQISSYNSPLHF. CDR3 in DNA: TGTGCCAGCAGGAACCGACAGATCAGCTCCTATAATTCACCCCTCCACTTT.

V gene TRBV15 combines with J gene TRBJ1-5; 10 nucleotides line up with TRBD1. In germline, CDR1 is LNHNV, CDR2 YYDKDF (reference sequence). Unmatched junction bases numbered 4, after V lost 3 bases and J lost 5 bases. This CDR3 spans 15 amino acids. In DNA, the CDR3 is TGTGCCACCAGCAGGAAGACAGGGGGCCATCAGCCCCAGCATTTT. This encodes CATSRKTGGHQPQHF. The variable domain in full, completed from reference TRBV15 and TRBJ1-5, reads DAMVIQNPRYQVTQFGKPVTLSCSQTLNHNVMYWYQQKSSQAPKLLFHYYDKDFNNEADTPDNFQSRRPNTSFCFLDIRSPGLGDTAMYLCATSRKTGGHQPQHFGDGTRLSIL.

The rearrangement uses TRBV2 and TRBJ2-1, with 11 bases lining up with TRBD2. This CDR3 contains 17 residues. Germline V gives CDR1 SNHLY, CDR2 FYNNEI. The V segment lost 6 bases and the J segment 3 bases; nucleotides outside the gene matches: 10. The CDR3 sequence is CASRDPTLAGGYNEQFF. The CDR3 DNA reads TGTGCCAGCAGAGATCCGACCCTAGCGGGGGGCTACAATGAGCAGTTCTTC.

The V and J genes are TRBV2 and TRBJ1-1; 10 bases map to TRBD1. The V and J ends lost 3 bases and 4 bases, in that order; junction bases with no gene match: 5. Germline CDR1 and CDR2: SNHLY and FYNNEI. CDR3 length: 15 amino acids. DNA of the CDR3: TGTGCCAGCAGTGAGGGGACAGGGGCGTTCACTGAAGCTTTCTTT. The encoded protein is CASSEGTGAFTEAFF.

The V call is TRBV19, the J call TRBJ2-3, with D possibly being TRBD2 (6 bases). The CDR3 sequence is 15 residues long. Per germline, CDR1 LNHDA and CDR2 SQIVND (reference sequence). V lost 4 bases, J lost 0 bases, and 11 bases lay in between. The CDR3 sequence: CASSNIAVSTDTQYF. The CDR3 nucleotides read TGTGCCAGTAGTAATATAGCGGTTAGCACAGATACGCAGTATTTT.

This chain links TRBV19 with TRBJ1-4; D is undetermined. This CDR3 region has 14 residues. Trimming pared 10 bases from V and 0 bases from J, leaving 12 bases between. Per germline, CDR1 LNHDA and CDR2 SQIVND (reference sequence). In nucleotides, the CDR3 is TGTGCCACTTCCAACTCCGCAACTAATGAAAAACTGTTTTTT. Its protein product is CATSNSATNEKLFF.

This clone was detected only once. The chain combines TRBV5-4 with TRBJ1-4; D is possibly TRBD1 (5 bases). V dropped 4 bases and J dropped 6 bases, with 13 bases sitting between them. Germline V CDR1 and CDR2: SGHNT, YYREEE (reference sequence). This CDR3 spans 14 amino acids. The CDR3 nucleotides read TGTGCCAGCAGCACCTCCGGGGGAGATGAAAAACTGTTTTTT. Encoded protein: CASSTSGGDEKLFF.

The chain combines TRBV18 with TRBJ2-1; possible D gene TRBD2, 6 bases. The CDR3 loop spans 15 amino acids. Trimming removed 3 bases from V and 0 bases from J, with 9 bases in between. Germline V gene sequence: CDR1 KGHSH, CDR2 LQKENI. The DNA for the CDR3 is TGTGCCAGCTCACCGGGACTGAACTCCTACAATGAGCAGTTCTTC. It codes for CASSPGLNSYNEQFF. Combining the CDR3 with reference TRBV18 and TRBJ2-1 gives the whole variable domain NAGVMQNPRHLVRRRGQEARLRCSPMKGHSHVYWYRQLPEEGLKFMVYLQKENIIDESGMPKERFSAEFPKEGPSILRIQQVVRGDSAAYFCASSPGLNSYNEQFFGPGTRLTVL.

J is TRBJ1-1 and V is TRBV7-3; tentative D call: TRBD1 (5 bases). The CDR3 spans 15 residues. V shed 5 bases and J shed 4 bases, with 17 bases lying between them. CDR1 is SGHTA and CDR2 is FQGTGA in the germline V gene. The chain's CDR3 is CASSDLLGGGTEAFF. CDR3 nucleotide sequence: TGTGCCAGCAGCGACCTTTTGGGCGGGGGCACTGAAGCTTTCTTT.

This rearrangement joins TRBV19 to TRBJ2-1, with TRBD1 matching 7 bases. The CDR3 loop spans 14 amino acids. Germline trimming cut 3 bases from V and 9 bases from J; bases unmatched to any gene: 8. The V gene's germline CDR1 is LNHDA and CDR2 SQIVND (reference sequence). For the CDR3, the DNA is TGTGCCAGTAGTATCGTGACAGGGATCGGTGAGCAGTTCTTC. This gives the protein CASSIVTGIGEQFF.

V usage is TRBV4-1 and J usage is TRBJ1-6; 9 positions agree with TRBD1. The CDR3 sequence is 18 residues long. V dropped 2 bases and J dropped 0; count of bases not matched to a gene: 5. Per the germline V gene, CDR1 is MGHRA and CDR2 is YSYEKL. CDR3 DNA: TGCGCCAGCAGCCAAAATACAGGGGGCATCTCCTATAATTCACCCCTCCACTTT. This gives the protein CASSQNTGGISYNSPLHF.

V and J are TRBV5-4 and TRBJ1-2, with 9 bases aligning to TRBD1. Trimming took 5 bases from V and 8 from J; bases not matched to a gene: 13. CDR1 is SGHNT, CDR2 YYREEE, per germline (reference sequence). The CDR3 extends over 15 amino acids. The CDR3 is CASRNRDRVAKGYTF. The CDR3 nucleotides read TGTGCCAGCAGAAACCGGGACAGGGTGGCTAAGGGCTACACCTTC.

The chain has TRBV5-1 and TRBJ1-2; TRBD1 agrees at 9 bases. The ends lost 2 bases at V and 1 base at J; junction bases unmatched: 3. The CDR3 loop spans 15 amino acids. From germline, CDR1 is SGHRS and CDR2 YFSETQ. The CDR3, as DNA: TGCGCCAGCAGCTTTGGGGACAGGGATAACTATGGCTACACCTTC. Its protein product is CASSFGDRDNYGYTF.

The V and J genes are TRBV7-9 and TRBJ1-4; possible D gene TRBD1, 6 bases. Looked up from germline, CDR1 is SEHNR and CDR2 is FQNEAQ (reference sequence). CDR3 length: 16 residues. V was cut by 0 bases and J by 8 bases, with 16 bases left in between. The CDR3, as DNA: TGTGCCAGCAGCTTAGCAGGAGACAGGAGAGGCGAAAAACTGTTTTTT. It encodes CASSLAGDRRGEKLFF.

The chain links TRBV5-4 to TRBJ2-3; 10 bases map to TRBD2. CDR1 and CDR2 (germline): SGHNT, YYREEE (reference sequence). This CDR3 has 17 residues. The V gene end was trimmed by 1 base and the J gene end by 5 bases; junction bases not matched to a gene: 10. CDR3: CASSLRTSGAGLDTQYF. CDR3 DNA sequence: TGTGCCAGCAGCTTGAGGACTAGCGGAGCAGGGTTAGATACGCAGTATTTT.

Comments on this clone: The CDR3 does not close with the conserved phenylalanine or tryptophan, likely indicating a read error. The chain recombines TRBV11-2 with TRBJ1-2, with D perhaps TRBD1 (5 bases). Germline loops: CDR1 SGHAT, CDR2 FQNNGV. The CDR3 covers 12 residues. Trimming cost V 0 bases and J 8 bases, with 7 bases left between them. The CDR3 DNA sequence: TGTGCCAGCAGCTTAGAAGGGGAAGGCTACACCCTC. Amino acids: CASSLEGEGYTL.

A single count supports this clone. Different DNA sequences within this sample yield the same CDR3. The chain is built from TRBV9 and TRBJ2-3, with D possibly matching TRBD2 (5 bases). Germline CDR1 is SGDLS and CDR2 is YYNGEE. Trimming removed 2 bases from V and 0 bases from J, with 7 bases in between. The CDR3 loop spans 14 amino acids. CDR3 sequence reads: CASSVRTSTDTQYF. CDR3 sequence (DNA): TGTGCCAGCAGCGTGCGGACTAGCACAGATACGCAGTATTTT.